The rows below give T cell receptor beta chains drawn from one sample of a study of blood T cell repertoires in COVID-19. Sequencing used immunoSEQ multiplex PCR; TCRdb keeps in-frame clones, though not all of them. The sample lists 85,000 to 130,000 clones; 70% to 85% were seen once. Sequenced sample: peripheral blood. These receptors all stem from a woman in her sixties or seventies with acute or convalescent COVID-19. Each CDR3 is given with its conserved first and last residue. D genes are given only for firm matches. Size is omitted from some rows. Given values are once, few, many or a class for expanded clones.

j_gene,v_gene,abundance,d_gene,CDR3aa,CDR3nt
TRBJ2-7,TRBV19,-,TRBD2,CASSKGLKVAYEQYF,TGTGCCAGTAGTAAGGGACTAAAGGTAGCCTACGAGCAGTACTTC
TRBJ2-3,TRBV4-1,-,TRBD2,CASSQDRLAGGGTDTQYF,TGCGCCAGCAGCCAAGATCGACTAGCGGGAGGTGGCACAGATACGCAGTATTTT
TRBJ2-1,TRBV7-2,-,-,CASSLSGGAGRGQFF,TGTGCCAGCAGCTTAAGTGGAGGGGCCGGCCGGGGGCAGTTCTTC
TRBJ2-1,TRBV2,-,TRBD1,CASSSDRVDEQFF,TGTGCCAGCAGTTCGGACAGGGTCGATGAGCAGTTCTTC
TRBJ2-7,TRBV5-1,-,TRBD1,CASSSTGEGYEQYF,TGCGCCAGCAGCTCGACAGGGGAAGGTTACGAGCAGTACTTC
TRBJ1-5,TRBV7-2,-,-,CASSLTGINQPQHF,TGTGCCAGCAGCTTAACAGGCATAAATCAGCCCCAGCATTTT
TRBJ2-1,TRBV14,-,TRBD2,CASSQEGVAGSYNEQFF,TGTGCCAGCAGCCAAGAGGGGGTAGCGGGCTCCTACAATGAGCAGTTCTTC
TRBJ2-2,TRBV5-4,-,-,CASSLPGATGELFF,TGTGCCAGCAGCTTGCCGGGAGCCACCGGGGAGCTGTTTTTT
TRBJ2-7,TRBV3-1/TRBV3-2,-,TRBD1,CASSPDRARTYEQYF,TGTGCCAGCAGCCCCGACAGGGCCAGGACCTACGAGCAGTACTTC
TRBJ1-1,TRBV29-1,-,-,CSVEDTGRGTEAFF,TGCAGCGTTGAGGATACAGGGCGGGGGACTGAAGCTTTCTTT
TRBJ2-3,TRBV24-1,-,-,CATSDLVEGAQYF,TGTGCCACCAGTGATTTGGTGGAGGGTGCGCAGTATTTT
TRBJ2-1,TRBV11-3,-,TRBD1,CASSLGMAGGSIDEQFF,TGTGCCAGCAGCTTAGGTATGGCAGGGGGTTCGATCGATGAGCAGTTCTTC
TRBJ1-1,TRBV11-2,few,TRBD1,CASSPGTGVLTEAFF,TGTGCCAGCAGCCCTGGGACAGGGGTTTTGACTGAAGCTTTCTTT
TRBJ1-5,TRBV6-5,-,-,CASRGRGQGNQPQHF,TGTGCCAGCAGGGGACGGGGACAAGGCAATCAGCCCCAGCATTTT
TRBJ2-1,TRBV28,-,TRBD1,CASGSGTGGYNEQFF,TGTGCCAGCGGATCCGGGACAGGGGGCTACAATGAGCAGTTCTTC
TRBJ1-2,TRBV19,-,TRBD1,CASSTGQPARGYTF,TGTGCCAGTAGTACGGGACAGCCTGCGAGAGGCTACACCTTC
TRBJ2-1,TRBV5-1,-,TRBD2,CASSYGTSGYNEQFF,TGCGCCAGCAGCTACGGGACTAGCGGGTACAATGAGCAGTTCTTC
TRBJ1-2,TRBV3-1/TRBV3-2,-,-,CASSRGDVYGYTF,TGTGCCAGCAGCCGCGGGGATGTCTATGGCTACACCTTC
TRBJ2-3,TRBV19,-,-,CASGQQGADTQYF,TGTGCCAGCGGTCAACAGGGAGCAGATACGCAGTATTTT
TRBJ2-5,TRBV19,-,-,CASSNMRMETQYF,TGTGCCAGTAGTAATATGAGGATGGAGACCCAGTACTTC
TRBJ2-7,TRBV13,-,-,CASSLAGVEQYF,TGTGCCAGCAGCTTAGCAGGGGTCGAGCAGTACTTC
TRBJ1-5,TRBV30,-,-,CAWSVLDNNQPQHF,TGTGCCTGGAGTGTACTAGACAATAATCAGCCCCAGCATTTT
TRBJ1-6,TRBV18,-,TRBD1,CASSQSPLTGGSPLHF,TGTGCCAGCTCCCAAAGTCCCCTGACAGGGGGTTCACCCCTCCACTTT
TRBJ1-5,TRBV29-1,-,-,CSVVRDQPQHF,TGCAGCGTTGTACGGGATCAGCCCCAGCATTTT
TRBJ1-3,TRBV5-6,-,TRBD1,CASTIGTGYVMDTIYF,TGTGCCAGCACCATCGGGACAGGCTATGTTATGGACACCATATATTTT